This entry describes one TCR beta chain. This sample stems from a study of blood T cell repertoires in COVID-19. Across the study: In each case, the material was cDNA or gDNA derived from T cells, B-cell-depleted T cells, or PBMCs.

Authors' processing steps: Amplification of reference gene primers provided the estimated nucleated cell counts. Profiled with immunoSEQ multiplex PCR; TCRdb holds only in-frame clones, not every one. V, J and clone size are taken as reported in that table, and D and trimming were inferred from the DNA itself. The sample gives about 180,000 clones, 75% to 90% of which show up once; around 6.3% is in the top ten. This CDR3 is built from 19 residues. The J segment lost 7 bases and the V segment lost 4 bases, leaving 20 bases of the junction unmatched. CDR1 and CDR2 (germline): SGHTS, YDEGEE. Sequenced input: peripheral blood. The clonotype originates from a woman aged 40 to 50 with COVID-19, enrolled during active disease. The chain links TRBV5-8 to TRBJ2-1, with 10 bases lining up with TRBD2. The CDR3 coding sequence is TGTGCCAGCAGCAGGTCCGGGACTAGCGTAACAATGAAATGGAATGAGCAGTTCTTC. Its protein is CASSRSGTSVTMKWNEQFF.